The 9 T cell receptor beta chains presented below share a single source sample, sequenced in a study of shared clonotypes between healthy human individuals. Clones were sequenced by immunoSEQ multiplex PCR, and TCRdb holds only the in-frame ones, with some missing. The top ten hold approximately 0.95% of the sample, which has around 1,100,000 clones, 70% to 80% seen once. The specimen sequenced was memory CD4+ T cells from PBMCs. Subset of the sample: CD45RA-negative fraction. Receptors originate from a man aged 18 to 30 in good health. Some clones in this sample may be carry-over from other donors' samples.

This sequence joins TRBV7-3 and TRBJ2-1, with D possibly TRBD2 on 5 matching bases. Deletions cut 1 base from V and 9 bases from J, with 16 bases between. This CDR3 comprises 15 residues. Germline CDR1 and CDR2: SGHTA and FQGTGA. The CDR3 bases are TGTGCCAGCAGCTTAATGGGAGTCGGAAGCGGTGAGCAGTTCTTC. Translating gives CASSLMGVGSGEQFF.

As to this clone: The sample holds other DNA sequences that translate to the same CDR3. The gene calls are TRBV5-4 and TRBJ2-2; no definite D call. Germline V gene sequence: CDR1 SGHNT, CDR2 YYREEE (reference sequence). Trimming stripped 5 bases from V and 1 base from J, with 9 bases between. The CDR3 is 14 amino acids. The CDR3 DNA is TGTGCCAGCAGTCTGACGGGGAACACCGGGGAGCTGTTTTTT. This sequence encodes CASSLTGNTGELFF.

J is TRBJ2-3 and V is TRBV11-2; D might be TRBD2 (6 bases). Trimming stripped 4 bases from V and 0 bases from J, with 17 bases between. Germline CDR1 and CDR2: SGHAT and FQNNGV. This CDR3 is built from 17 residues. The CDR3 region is CASSSPGWRGSTDTQYF. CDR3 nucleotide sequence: TGTGCCAGCAGCTCCCCCGGGTGGAGGGGTAGCACAGATACGCAGTATTTT.

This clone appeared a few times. CDR3 sequence: CASSPTSGRVSSYNEQFF. The CDR3 nucleotides read TGTGCCAGCAGCCCTACTAGCGGGAGGGTGAGCTCCTACAATGAGCAGTTCTTC. The chain carries TRBV7-3 and TRBJ2-1, with 13 bases fitting TRBD2. The CDR3 is 18 amino acids. Germline V gene sequence: CDR1 SGHTA, CDR2 FQGTGA. With 5 bases clipped from V and 0 bases from J, the junction kept 7 bases outside the gene matches.

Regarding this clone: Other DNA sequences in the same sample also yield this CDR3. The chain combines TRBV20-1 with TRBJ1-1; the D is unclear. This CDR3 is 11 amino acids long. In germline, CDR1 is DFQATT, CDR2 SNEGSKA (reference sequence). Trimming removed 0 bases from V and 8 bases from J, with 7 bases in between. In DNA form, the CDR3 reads TGCAGTGCTAGAGATAGGGCAGAAGCTTTCTTT. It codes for CSARDRAEAFF.

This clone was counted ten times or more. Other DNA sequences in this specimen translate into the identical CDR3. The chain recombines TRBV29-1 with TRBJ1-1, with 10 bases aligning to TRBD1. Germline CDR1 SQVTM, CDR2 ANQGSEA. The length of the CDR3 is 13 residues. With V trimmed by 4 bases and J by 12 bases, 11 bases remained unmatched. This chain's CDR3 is CSVGDRDRGKTFF. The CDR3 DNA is TGCAGCGTTGGGGACCGGGACAGGGGAAAAACTTTCTTT.

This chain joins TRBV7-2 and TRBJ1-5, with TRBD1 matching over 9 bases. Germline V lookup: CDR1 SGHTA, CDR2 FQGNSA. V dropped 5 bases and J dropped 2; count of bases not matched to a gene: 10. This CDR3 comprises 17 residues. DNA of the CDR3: TGTGCCAGCAGCCGGGATGGGACAGGGATGGGCAATCAGCCCCAGCATTTT. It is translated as CASSRDGTGMGNQPQHF.

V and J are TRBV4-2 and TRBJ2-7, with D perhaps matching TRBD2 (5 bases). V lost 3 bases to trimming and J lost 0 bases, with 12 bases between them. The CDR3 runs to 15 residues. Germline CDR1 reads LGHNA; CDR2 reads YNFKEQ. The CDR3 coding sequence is TGTGCCAGCAGCCATCTAGCCGTTAGCTCCTACGAGCAGTACTTC. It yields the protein CASSHLAVSSYEQYF.

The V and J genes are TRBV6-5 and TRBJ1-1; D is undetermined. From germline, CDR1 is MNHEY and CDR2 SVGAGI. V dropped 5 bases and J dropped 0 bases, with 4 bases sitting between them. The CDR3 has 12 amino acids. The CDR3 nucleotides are TGTGCCAGCAGTGACCTGAACACTGAAGCTTTCTTT. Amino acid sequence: CASSDLNTEAFF.